This is a list of T cell receptor beta chains from one sample in a study of beta chain features in type 1 diabetes. The assay was immunoSEQ multiplex PCR, and TCRdb's table has in-frame clones only and misses some. This sample yields approximately 170,000 clones, of which around 8% are seen a single time; approximately 0.93% belongs to the top ten. Sequenced input: central memory CD4+ T cells from blood. These receptor sequences come from a woman in her thirties or forties with type 1 diabetes. CDR3s include the opening cysteine and the closing phenylalanine or tryptophan. The D gene is left open where the match is weak. A row's size may be missing; if present it is once, few, many or a size class.

j_call cdr3_length clone_size d_call v_call cdr3_aa cdr3_nt
TRBJ2-3 14 - - TRBV5-1 CASTHAGSTDTQYF TGCGCCAGCACCCATGCGGGGAGCACAGATACGCAGTATTTT
TRBJ1-5 17 - - TRBV11-2 CASSLGSGVVSNQPQHF TGTGCCAGCAGCTTAGGATCAGGGGTGGTTAGCAATCAGCCCCAGCATTTT
TRBJ2-3 14 few TRBD1 TRBV28 CASRGWDRSDTQYF TGTGCCAGCAGGGGGTGGGACAGGTCTGATACGCAGTATTTT
TRBJ2-7 15 few TRBD1 TRBV28 CASSPLGQGIYEQYF TGTGCCAGCAGTCCCTTGGGACAGGGGATCTACGAGCAGTACTTC
TRBJ2-1 17 - TRBD2 TRBV10-3 CAISDLTGTTSYNEQFF TGTGCCATCAGTGACCTAACCGGGACTACCTCCTACAATGAGCAGTTCTTC
TRBJ2-2 15 many - TRBV9 CASTSEQVGTGELFF TGTGCCAGCACCTCAGAACAGGTTGGCACCGGGGAGCTGTTTTTT
TRBJ1-2 13 - - TRBV29-1 CSVEGDSPYGYTF TGCAGCGTTGAGGGCGACAGCCCCTATGGCTACACCTTC
TRBJ1-2 12 - - TRBV4-3 CASSQVGVGYTF TGCGCCAGCAGCCAAGTCGGGGTTGGCTACACCTTC
TRBJ1-5 16 few TRBD1 TRBV15 CATSERGQGVNQPQHF TGTGCCACCAGCGAGCGTGGACAGGGAGTCAATCAGCCCCAGCATTTT
TRBJ1-5 17 few - TRBV4-2 CASSQDQHSRSNQPQHF TGTGCCAGCAGCCAAGATCAGCACAGCCGTAGCAATCAGCCCCAGCATTTT
TRBJ2-2 18 few TRBD1 TRBV27 CASSRGHDDRVSTGELFF TGTGCCAGCAGCCGCGGCCACGACGACAGGGTCTCGACCGGGGAGCTGTTTTTT
TRBJ1-4 16 few - TRBV28 CASSPRAGTKREKLFF TGTGCCAGCAGTCCCAGGGCAGGGACAAAGCGTGAAAAACTGTTTTTT
TRBJ1-2 13 - - TRBV7-9 CASSSQGNDGYTF TGTGCCAGCAGTTCTCAGGGGAATGATGGCTACACCTTC
TRBJ2-5 14 few - TRBV5-1 CASSSAVREETQYF TGCGCCAGCAGCTCAGCAGTGAGGGAAGAGACCCAGTACTTC
TRBJ2-2 15 few - TRBV7-2 CASSLAAGYTGELFF TGTGCCAGCAGCTTAGCGGCCGGGTACACCGGGGAGCTGTTTTTT
TRBJ2-7 15 few TRBD2 TRBV5-1 CASSADAGGPYEQYF TGCGCCAGCAGTGCGGACGCGGGAGGACCCTACGAGCAGTACTTC
TRBJ1-5 14 few - TRBV4-3 CASSQEISGQPQHF TGCGCCAGCAGCCAAGAAATTTCGGGACAGCCCCAGCATTTT
TRBJ2-5 18 - TRBD2 TRBV30 CACSSGGGLAGGKETQYF TGTGCCTGCAGTAGCGGTGGGGGACTAGCGGGAGGAAAGGAGACCCAGTACTTC
TRBJ1-1 15 few - TRBV28 CASSSQGPSNTEAFF TGTGCCAGCAGTTCCCAGGGTCCATCGAACACTGAAGCTTTCTTT
TRBJ2-1 13 few - TRBV7-9 CASSFDRDNEQFF TGTGCCAGCAGCTTTGATCGGGACAATGAGCAGTTCTTC
TRBJ1-5 13 - TRBD1 TRBV28 CASKQGAGQPQHF TGTGCCAGCAAACAGGGGGCAGGTCAGCCCCAGCATTTT
TRBJ2-1 14 few TRBD1 TRBV27 CASSLGQGGHEQFF TGTGCCAGCAGTCTGGGACAGGGAGGGCATGAGCAGTTCTTC
TRBJ1-2 14 few - TRBV18 CASSSDSANYGYTF TGTGCCAGCTCGTCCGATTCAGCTAACTATGGCTACACCTTC
TRBJ2-1 14 many - TRBV2 CASSGNGGYNEQFF TGTGCCAGCAGTGGGAACGGAGGATACAATGAGCAGTTCTTC
TRBJ2-7 11 - - TRBV28 CASSLGYEQYF TGTGCCAGCAGTCTCGGGTACGAGCAGTACTTC
TRBJ2-1 16 few TRBD2 TRBV18 CASSPPSSGRGNEQFF TGTGCCAGCTCACCACCGAGTAGCGGGAGAGGAAATGAGCAGTTCTTC
TRBJ2-7 14 - TRBD1 TRBV18 CASSSSQGAYEQYF TGTGCCAGCTCCAGCTCGCAGGGGGCCTACGAGCAGTACTTC
TRBJ1-2 13 few TRBD1 TRBV5-6 CASSSGQGDGYTF TGTGCCAGCAGCTCCGGACAGGGCGATGGCTACACCTTC
TRBJ2-7 13 many TRBD1 TRBV28 CASSSSTGVEQYF TGTGCCAGCAGTTCATCGACAGGGGTCGAGCAGTACTTC
TRBJ2-3 15 few TRBD1 TRBV5-1 CASGPGQEFTDTQYF TGCGCCAGCGGCCCGGGACAGGAGTTCACAGATACGCAGTATTTT
TRBJ1-1 13 many - TRBV7-2 CASSLGVTAEAFF TGTGCCAGCAGCTTAGGGGTAACAGCTGAAGCTTTCTTT
TRBJ2-7 11 - - TRBV7-9 CASGGTYEQYF TGTGCCAGCGGCGGGACCTACGAGCAGTACTTC
TRBJ2-3 13 few - TRBV25-1 CASSEGRTDTQYF TGTGCCAGCAGTGAGGGGCGCACAGATACGCAGTATTTT
TRBJ2-3 13 many TRBD1 TRBV29-1 CSASRGPADTQYF TGCAGCGCCTCGAGGGGGCCGGCAGATACGCAGTATTTT
TRBJ2-7 14 - - TRBV7-9 CASSPFDLNYEQYF TGTGCCAGCAGTCCCTTCGACTTGAACTACGAGCAGTACTTC
TRBJ1-2 14 many TRBD1 TRBV7-2 CASSFDRAKGGYTF TGTGCCAGCAGCTTCGACAGGGCGAAAGGGGGCTACACCTTC
TRBJ1-2 12 - - TRBV4-2 CASTADSYGYTF TGTGCCAGCACCGCGGACAGCTATGGCTACACCTTC
TRBJ2-5 15 few TRBD1 TRBV6-5 CASRPGQAVVAAQYF TGTGCCAGCAGGCCGGGACAGGCTGTTGTTGCGGCCCAGTACTTC
TRBJ1-2 11 many - TRBV7-2 CATWGRGGYTF TGTGCCACGTGGGGGAGGGGAGGCTACACCTTC
TRBJ2-1 12 few TRBD1 TRBV28 CASSPTQGRQFF TGTGCCAGCAGTCCAACACAGGGGCGGCAGTTCTTC
TRBJ1-4 15 - TRBD1 TRBV7-8 CASSLRRQGAEKLFF TGTGCCAGCAGCTTAAGGAGACAGGGGGCGGAAAAACTGTTTTTT
TRBJ2-1 16 - TRBD1 TRBV18 CASSPLEGQVLGEQFF TGTGCCAGCTCACCTCTCGAAGGACAGGTTCTGGGCGAGCAGTTCTTC
TRBJ2-3 13 - - TRBV7-9 CASSPRGPDTQYF TGTGCCAGCAGTCCCCGAGGCCCAGATACGCAGTATTTT
TRBJ2-5 15 - TRBD2 TRBV6-5 CASSFRLAGVETQYF TGTGCCAGCAGTTTCCGACTAGCGGGAGTTGAGACCCAGTACTTC
TRBJ2-3 14 - - TRBV5-4 CASSLAEWTDTQYF TGTGCCAGCAGCTTGGCCGAGTGGACAGATACGCAGTATTTT
TRBJ2-7 13 few - TRBV27 CASSLARAHEQYF TGTGCCAGCAGTTTAGCCAGGGCCCACGAGCAGTACTTC
TRBJ2-7 15 - TRBD1 TRBV18 CASSAAGDRGYEQYF TGTGCCAGCTCCGCGGCGGGGGACAGGGGCTACGAGCAGTACTTC
TRBJ1-1 17 few - TRBV4-3 CASSQDRRPPRSYEAFF TGCGCCAGCAGCCAAGATCGTCGCCCTCCACGATCCTACGAAGCTTTCTTT
TRBJ2-7 14 - - TRBV27 CASSLSFLSYEQYF TGTGCCAGCAGTTTATCCTTCTTATCCTACGAGCAGTACTTC
TRBJ2-1 13 - TRBD1 TRBV6-4 CASGTGVWNEQFF TGTGCCAGCGGTACAGGGGTGTGGAATGAGCAGTTCTTC
TRBJ2-5 16 - TRBD1 TRBV6-1 CASSEWVGGAGETQYF TGTGCCAGCAGTGAATGGGTAGGGGGCGCCGGGGAGACCCAGTACTTC
TRBJ2-7 15 few TRBD1 TRBV19 CASSAGTGLSYEQYF TGTGCCAGTAGTGCCGGGACAGGGCTTTCCTACGAGCAGTACTTC